The clone carrying this T cell receptor beta chain is medium-sized. Its antigen remains unknown. The entry originates in a study of T cell repertoires in cytomegalovirus infection. Overall study: In public TCR beta signatures, there were indications of both CMV infection and matching HLA type.

V lost 1 base, J lost 6 bases, and 10 bases lay in between. Germline CDR1 is SGHTA and CDR2 is FQGNSA. This CDR3 has 13 residues. From the reads, TCRdb called clonotypes with MiXCR, one entry per CDR3 protein. Seen here are roughly 150,000 distinct CDR3 sequences, about a quarter observed once, and the top ten hold approximately 11%. Study-wide points: CMV-specific TCR beta clonotypes restricted by HLA-C were the ones dominating the ex vivo response.

Sequenced input: PBMCs. The clonotype originates from a human donor in good health (CMV status not recorded). Some clones in this sample may be carry-over from other donors' samples. The chain uses TRBV7-2 and TRBJ2-7; D is perhaps TRBD2 (5 bases). The CDR3: CASSLVRDGEQYF. In DNA, the CDR3 is TGTGCCAGCAGCTTAGTACGGGATGGCGAGCAGTACTTC. Full variable domain (missing parts from reference TRBV7-2 and TRBJ2-7): GAGVSQSPSNKVTEKGKDVELRCDPISGHTALYWYRQSLGQGLEFLIYFQGNSAPDKSGLPSDRFSAERTGGSVSTLTIQRTQQEDSAVYLCASSLVRDGEQYFGPGTRLTVT.